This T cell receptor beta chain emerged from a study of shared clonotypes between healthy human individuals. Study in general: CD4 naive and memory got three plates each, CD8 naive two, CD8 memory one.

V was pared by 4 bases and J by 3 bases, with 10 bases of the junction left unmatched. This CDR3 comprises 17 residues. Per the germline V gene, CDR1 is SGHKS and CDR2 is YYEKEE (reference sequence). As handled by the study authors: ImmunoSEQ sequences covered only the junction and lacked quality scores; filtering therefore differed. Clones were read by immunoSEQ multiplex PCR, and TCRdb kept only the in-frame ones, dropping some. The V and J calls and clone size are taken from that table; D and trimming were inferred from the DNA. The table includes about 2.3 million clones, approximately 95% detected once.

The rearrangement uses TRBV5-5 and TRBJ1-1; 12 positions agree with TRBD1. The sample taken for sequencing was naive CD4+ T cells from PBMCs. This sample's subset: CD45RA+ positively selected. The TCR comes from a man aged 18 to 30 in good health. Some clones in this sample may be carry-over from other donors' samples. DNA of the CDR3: TGTGCCAGCAGCCCGCCGGGACAGGGGGCGAGGTACACTGAAGCTTTCTTT. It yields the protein CASSPPGQGARYTEAFF.